This T cell receptor beta chain emerged from a study of T cells in women clearing cervical HPV infection. Cervical HPV DNA detected by MY09/MY11 PCR, typed by dot-blot. On this clone: The CDR3 is cut off 3 residues early in the read; its end comes from the germline J gene.

The V gene end was trimmed by 1 base and the J gene end by 6 bases; junction bases not matched to a gene: 4. The CDR3 runs 14 residues. In germline, CDR1 is MGHRA, CDR2 YSYEKL. TCRdb's table, derived via immunoSEQ multiplex PCR, lists solely in-frame clones and lacks some. The sample totals 21,000 or so clones. This receptor was taken from a woman between 18 and 69 years old with a cervical HPV16 infection that either progressed to CIN3+ or cleared (not recorded which). This chain uses TRBV4-1 with TRBJ2-3, with 7 bases fitting TRBD2. Sequencing was performed on blood buffy coat. CDR3 region: CASSQARAGDTQYF. CDR3 DNA (partial): TGCGCCAGCAGCCAAGCGCGAGCGGGGGATACG.